Sequencing of this TCR beta chain was carried out in a study of blood T cells in healthy people across ages. Together with a sample-barcoded 5' primer, a J-beta primer mix was included in a second PCR lasting 7 to 11 cycles. All samples yielded 3 million or more CDR3-containing paired-end reads. TCRdb reanalysed the 5' RACE reads using MiXCR and keeps one entry per CDR3 protein. The data show 1.5 million to 2 million distinct CDR3 sequences, around 35% seen once. Findings and limits, study-wide: Long-lived and aged donors differed, with more naive CD4+ cells and higher diversity in the long-lived.

Donors were healthy Caucasian individuals from Russia aged about 6 to 100. Samples had at least 7 million PBMCs isolated from them. This clonotype was counted between two and nine times. The target antigen is unknown. The CDR3 consists of 13 residues. Trimming at V came to 4 bases and at J to 9 bases, leaving 4 bases not matched to a gene. Germline-derived CDR1 and CDR2 are MGHRA and YSYEKL. The material sequenced was blood. The receptor was derived from a woman aged 25 to 45 in good health. This chain links TRBV4-1 with TRBJ2-2; TRBD2 aligns across 8 bases. DNA for the CDR3: TGCGCCAGCAGCCCCCGGACTAGCCGGGAGCTGTTTTTT. Encoded protein: CASSPRTSRELFF.